Shown below are 25 T cell receptor beta chains from a single sample sequenced in a study of vaccination and CD4 T cells after COVID-19. Their antigens are not known. Sequenced with the Oncomine TCR Beta short-read assay was DNA taken from cultured CD4+ T cells. A single record per CDR3 protein comes from TCRdb applying MiXCR to the PCR reads. The table shows 9,100 or so distinct CDR3 sequences, with about 30% occurring only once. Treatment noted: approximately 10-day PBMC culture with coronavirus spike peptide pools or control peptides (ViraFEST assay). Sequencing was done on a sample of cultured CD4+ T cells from blood. Every receptor here comes from a human donor with COVID-19.

The J gene is TRBJ2-7, the V gene TRBV18; 7 positions agree with TRBD2. This CDR3 spans 14 amino acids. The junction had 4 bases not matched to a gene; V was cut back by 3 bases and J by 2 bases. Germline V gene sequence: CDR1 KGHSH, CDR2 LQKENI. CDR3 region: CASSPSGGTYEQYF. The CDR3 DNA sequence: TGTGCCAGCTCACCCTCCGGGGGGACCTACGAGCAGTACTTC.

This clonotype has only a few counts. The rearrangement links TRBV7-2 to TRBJ2-7, with 8 nucleotides matching TRBD1. This CDR3 has 14 amino acids. V shed 4 bases, J shed 3 bases, and the junction held 5 bases outside the gene matches. Germline V gene data show CDR1 as SGHTA and CDR2 as FQGNSA. In DNA form, the CDR3 reads TGTGCCAGCAGCTACGGGACAGGTTTCTACGAGCAGTACTTC. Its protein product is CASSYGTGFYEQYF.

This clonotype occurred a few times. J is TRBJ2-2 and V is TRBV6-4; D not resolved. Deletions cut 2 bases from V and 4 bases from J, with 2 bases between. The germline V gene has CDR1 MRHNA and CDR2 SNTAGT. This CDR3 contains 12 residues. The CDR3 DNA sequence: TGTGCCAGCAGTGACGGCACCGGGGAGCTGTTTTTT. Encoded protein: CASSDGTGELFF.

The genes are TRBV7-2 and TRBJ1-5, with a tentative D call TRBD1 (6 bases). V gave up 1 base and J gave up 6 bases, with 19 bases separating them. This CDR3 region has 17 residues. CDR1 is SGHTA, CDR2 FQGNSA, per germline. The CDR3 is CASSLGSAQGGGQPQHF. The CDR3 DNA reads TGTGCCAGCAGCTTAGGATCAGCACAGGGCGGAGGTCAGCCCCAGCATTTT.

This clonotype occurred a few times. V gene TRBV27 combines with J gene TRBJ1-5; 7 nucleotides agree with TRBD1. The trim removed 5 bases at V and 4 bases at J, leaving 8 bases unmatched. Germline V lookup: CDR1 MNHEY, CDR2 SMNVEV (reference sequence). This CDR3 region has 15 residues. CDR3 residues: CASSAQGLQNQPQHF. The CDR3 DNA follows: TGTGCCAGCAGTGCACAGGGGTTACAGAATCAGCCCCAGCATTTT.

This clonotype was detected a few times. The rearrangement links TRBV6-1 to TRBJ1-5, with a tentative D call TRBD1 (5 bases). Germline CDR1 and CDR2: MNHNS and SASEGT. The germline V and J ends were trimmed by 9 bases and 6 bases, with 12 bases remaining between them. The CDR3 is 12 residues long. This CDR3 is CASASGGQPQHF. DNA of the CDR3: TGTGCCAGTGCCTCCGGGGGTCAGCCCCAGCATTTT.

This clonotype was observed a handful of times. The chain recombines TRBV6-5 with TRBJ1-5; 7 positions agree with TRBD1. Losses at the gene ends were 4 bases for V and 4 bases for J; bases not matched to a gene: 4. Per germline, CDR1 MNHEY and CDR2 SVGAGI. The CDR3 extends over 14 amino acids. This CDR3 reads CASSSQGRNQPQHF. CDR3 DNA sequence: TGTGCCAGCAGTTCACAGGGGAGGAATCAGCCCCAGCATTTT.

The chain recombines TRBV12-3 or TRBV12-4 with TRBJ2-5; 7 nucleotides align to TRBD2. The CDR3 spans 14 residues. Trimming removed 4 bases from V and 1 base from J; junction bases left unmatched: 3. CDR3 protein: CASSWGTIQETQYF. Here the CDR3 DNA reads TGTGCCAGCAGTTGGGGGACTATCCAAGAGACCCAGTACTTC.

This chain uses TRBV6-1 with TRBJ2-1, with D possibly being TRBD1 or TRBD2 (5 bases each). Trimming shortened V by 3 bases and J by 2 bases, and 14 bases separated the two germline ends. Per germline, CDR1 MNHNS and CDR2 SASEGT. The CDR3 is 16 residues long. CDR3 protein: CASSDTGTIPYNEQFF. In DNA, the CDR3 is TGTGCCAGCAGTGACACCGGGACGATCCCCTACAATGAGCAGTTCTTC.

This clonotype was seen a few times. The V gene is TRBV25-1, the J gene TRBJ1-5; D is unresolved. The V end lost 6 bases, the J end lost 9 bases, and 12 bases lay between the germline ends. Germline V gives CDR1 MGHDK, CDR2 SYGVNS. The CDR3 extends over 12 amino acids. CDR3 loop: CASSEPGRPQHF. The DNA of the CDR3 is TGTGCCAGCAGCGAACCCGGGCGGCCCCAGCATTTT.

This clonotype was detected only a few times. This rearrangement joins TRBV6-1 to TRBJ1-2; 9 nucleotides line up with TRBD1. CDR1 and CDR2 (germline): MNHNS, SASEGT. The CDR3 has 12 residues. V shed 11 bases, J shed 8 bases, and the junction held 9 bases outside the gene matches. The CDR3 coding sequence is TGTGCCGCCCTCGGGACAGGGAAAGGCTACACCTTC. It encodes CAALGTGKGYTF.

The chain recombines TRBV19 with TRBJ1-5; D gene unclear. CDR1 is LNHDA and CDR2 is SQIVND in the germline V gene (reference sequence). The CDR3 is 13 amino acids. Trimming removed 1 base at V and 6 bases at J, with 7 bases between. The CDR3 bases are TGTGCCAGTAGTATAGTCGGGATTCAGCCCCAGCATTTT. Its translation: CASSIVGIQPQHF.

This clonotype was detected only a few times. V usage is TRBV2 and J usage is TRBJ1-5; 7 bases fit TRBD1. J was trimmed by 7 bases and V by 6 bases; bases with no gene match: 12. Germline loops: CDR1 SNHLY, CDR2 FYNNEI. This CDR3 has 15 amino acids. The CDR3 region is CASSVRSSDRQPQHF. The CDR3 DNA reads TGTGCCAGCAGCGTCAGATCATCGGACAGGCAGCCCCAGCATTTT.

This chain connects TRBV11-1 to TRBJ2-5, with TRBD2 identical over 8 bases. Germline V gene lookup returns CDR1 SGHAT and CDR2 FQDESV (reference sequence). Unmatched junction bases numbered 9, after V lost 5 bases and J lost 4 bases. This CDR3 is built from 15 residues. The CDR3 sequence: CASSRTGGPGETQYF. CDR3 in DNA: TGTGCCAGCAGCCGTACGGGGGGGCCGGGAGAGACCCAGTACTTC.

This clonotype was seen only a few times. The J gene is TRBJ1-2, the V gene TRBV7-2; D uncertain. The CDR3 spans 15 residues. Trimming pared 2 bases from V and 2 bases from J, leaving 12 bases between. The germline CDR1 and CDR2 sequences are SGHTA and FQGNSA. CDR3 protein: CASSLQPEENYGYTF. The DNA of the CDR3 is TGTGCCAGCAGCTTACAGCCGGAAGAAAACTATGGCTACACCTTC.

This clonotype has a single count. This chain joins TRBV2 and TRBJ2-7, with D perhaps TRBD1 (6 bases). Trimming removed 3 bases from V and 5 bases from J, with 11 bases in between. Germline CDR1 reads SNHLY; CDR2 reads FYNNEI. The length of the CDR3 is 13 residues. The CDR3 DNA sequence: TGTGCCAGCAGTGATCGTAGGGGGAACGAGCAGTACTTC. Protein sequence: CASSDRRGNEQYF. Full variable domain (rest looked up from reference TRBV2 and TRBJ2-7): EPEVTQTPSHQVTQMGQEVILRCVPISNHLYFYWYRQILGQKVEFLVSFYNNEISEKSEIFDDQFSVERPDGSNFTLKIRSTKLEDSAMYFCASSDRRGNEQYFGPGTRLTVT.

This clonotype was detected only once. The chain uses TRBV4-3 and TRBJ2-2; 12 bases map to TRBD2. Germline loops: CDR1 LGHNA, CDR2 YSLEER. J was trimmed by 0 bases and V by 4 bases; bases with no gene match: 6. The CDR3 sequence is 18 residues long. CDR3 protein: CASSLRTSGVSNTGELFF. Written as DNA, the CDR3 is TGCGCCAGCAGCCTTCGGACTAGCGGGGTTTCGAACACCGGGGAGCTGTTTTTT.

The chain carries TRBV19 and TRBJ2-3, with TRBD1 matching over 8 bases. This CDR3 is 14 amino acids long. The germline gives CDR1 LNHDA, CDR2 SQIVND (reference sequence). V lost 7 bases and J lost 10; bases outside the gene matches: 13. The CDR3 DNA sequence: TGTGCCAGTAAATCACAGGGGGATCCCCCAGCGCAGTATTTT. Protein product: CASKSQGDPPAQYF.

Only a few counts were recorded for this clonotype. V and J are TRBV30 and TRBJ2-7; no reliable D call. V lost 1 base and J lost 6, with 19 bases in between. The CDR3 runs to 15 residues. From germline, CDR1 is GTSNPN and CDR2 SVGIG (reference sequence). CDR3 DNA sequence: TGTGCCTGGAGTGATACAGTGGCAGGTAAAGGCGAGCAGTACTTC. Translation gives CAWSDTVAGKGEQYF.

The chain links TRBV15 to TRBJ2-7; D might be TRBD2 (6 bases). Germline V gene lookup returns CDR1 LNHNV and CDR2 YYDKDF (reference sequence). The ends were cut back, 0 bases at V and 6 bases at J, with 15 bases in the middle. The CDR3 contains 15 residues. As DNA, the CDR3 is TGTGCCACCAGCAGAGATCGGGGGACCCGGGGCGAGCAGTACTTC. It yields the protein CATSRDRGTRGEQYF.

This clonotype was counted a few times. The V and J genes are TRBV19 and TRBJ1-5; 7 nucleotides agree with TRBD1. Germline V lookup: CDR1 LNHDA, CDR2 SQIVND (reference sequence). V was pared by 7 bases and J by 7 bases, with 13 bases of the junction left unmatched. The CDR3 runs 15 residues. CDR3 in amino acids: CASTPPTGLMQPQHF. For the CDR3, the DNA is TGTGCCAGTACCCCACCGACAGGGTTAATGCAGCCCCAGCATTTT.

V usage is TRBV11-3 and J usage is TRBJ1-2; D is possibly TRBD1 (6 bases). V was shortened by 3 bases and J by 8 bases, with 13 bases between the two germline ends. There are 13 residues in the CDR3. CDR1 is SGHNT and CDR2 is YENEEA in the germline V gene. The CDR3 DNA reads as TGTGCCAGCAGCTTGACAGGTTTAAGCGGCTACACCTTC. This codes for CASSLTGLSGYTF.

The table lists this clonotype with a few counts. The chain employs TRBV12-3 or TRBV12-4 and TRBJ1-5, with 9 positions matching TRBD1. V was clipped by 3 bases and J by 5 bases; unmatched bases: 11. The CDR3 has 17 residues. The CDR3 region has the DNA TGTGCCAGCAGTTTTCGGCTAAAGACAGGGGGGGATCAGCCCCAGCATTTT. Protein sequence: CASSFRLKTGGDQPQHF.

This sequence joins TRBV7-2 and TRBJ1-5, with a weak D call TRBD1 (5 bases). Trimming pared 5 bases from V and 10 bases from J, leaving 18 bases between. Germline V lookup: CDR1 SGHTA, CDR2 FQGNSA. The CDR3 totals 14 residues. In DNA, the CDR3 is TGTGCCAGCAGCGGCGGGCAGGGCCCCCTCCCCCAGCATTTT. The encoded protein is CASSGGQGPLPQHF. The whole variable domain, filled in from reference TRBV7-2 and TRBJ1-5, reads GAGVSQSPSNKVTEKGKDVELRCDPISGHTALYWYRQSLGQGLEFLIYFQGNSAPDKSGLPSDRFSAERTGGSVSTLTIQRTQQEDSAVYLCASSGGQGPLPQHFGDGTRLSIL.

This clonotype was seen only a few times. The chain carries TRBV5-4 and TRBJ2-7, with 12 bases identical to TRBD1. Germline loops: CDR1 SGHNT, CDR2 YYREEE (reference sequence). The CDR3 sequence is 15 residues long. The J segment lost 4 bases and the V segment lost 1 base, leaving 3 bases of the junction unmatched. The CDR3 loop reads CASSLPGQGAYEQYF. CDR3 bases: TGTGCCAGCAGCTTGCCGGGACAGGGGGCTTACGAGCAGTACTTC.